This T cell receptor beta chain is from a study of blood T cell repertoires in COVID-19. Study-level background: Both acute and convalescent COVID-19 samples were obtained from the United States, Italy and Spain. T cells, B-cell-depleted T cells, or PBMCs supplied cDNA or gDNA.

In the authors' workflow: Estimates of nucleated cell counts were drawn from the amplification of reference gene primers. Measured with immunoSEQ multiplex PCR; TCRdb has only the in-frame clones, and not every one. The DNA gave D and trimming, while V, J and clone size come from that table. The top ten hold 13% of the sample, which has around 100,000 clones, roughly 84% seen once. With 3 bases removed from V and 5 bases from J, the gap between germline ends came to 6 bases. This CDR3 comprises 12 residues. The V gene's germline CDR1 is MNHEY and CDR2 SMNVEV (reference sequence). This TCR was sampled from a human donor in a cohort sampled during active or convalescent COVID-19. Sequences were obtained from peripheral blood. The J gene is TRBJ2-3, the V gene TRBV27, with D uncertain. Written as DNA, the CDR3 is TGTGCCAGCAGTTTTATCGGAGATACGCAGTATTTT. Amino acids: CASSFIGDTQYF.